Below are 4 T cell receptor beta chains sequenced from a single sample in a study of CD8 T cells in Susac syndrome. After extraction with the RNeasy kit, about 0.45 to 1 ug of the RNA was reverse transcribed using random hexamers. Each CDR3 protein gets one entry after TCRdb re-called the immunoSEQ multiplex PCR reads with MiXCR. The profile shows about 140,000 distinct CDR3 sequences, 90% to 95% of them singletons. Material for sequencing was CD4+ T cells from PBMCs. The source is a human donor with multiple sclerosis.

The V call is TRBV5-4, the J call TRBJ1-4; tentative D call: TRBD1 (5 bases). Trimming cost V 4 bases and J 7 bases, with 17 bases left between them. CDR1 SGHNT and CDR2 YYREEE come from the germline V gene (reference sequence). The CDR3 loop spans 15 amino acids. CDR3 in DNA: TGTGCCAGCAGCCCCTTTGGGGGTTCGGGTGAAAAACTGTTTTTT. Residues: CASSPFGGSGEKLFF.

The V gene is TRBV2, the J gene TRBJ2-6, with D unresolved. Trimming left V 7 bases short and J 0 bases short, with 7 bases between. Per germline, CDR1 SNHLY and CDR2 FYNNEI. The CDR3 is 14 amino acids. CDR3: CASNKISGANVLTF. The DNA for the CDR3 is TGTGCCAGCAATAAGATCTCTGGGGCCAACGTCCTGACTTTC.

This rearrangement joins TRBV18 to TRBJ2-1; TRBD2 matches at 16 bases. J gave up 6 bases and V 5 bases, and 7 bases lay outside the gene matches. The CDR3 runs to 17 residues. Germline V CDR1 and CDR2: KGHSH, LQKENI. As DNA, the CDR3 is TGTGCCAGCTCAACGGGACTAGCGGGAGGGACCGGCAATGAGCAGTTCTTC. Its translation: CASSTGLAGGTGNEQFF. Full variable domain (remainder filled in from reference TRBV18 and TRBJ2-1): NAGVMQNPRHLVRRRGQEARLRCSPMKGHSHVYWYRQLPEEGLKFMVYLQKENIIDESGMPKERFSAEFPKEGPSILRIQQVVRGDSAAYFCASSTGLAGGTGNEQFFGPGTRLTVL.

The V call is TRBV30, the J call TRBJ2-1, with 12 bases that match TRBD2. From germline, CDR1 is GTSNPN and CDR2 SVGIG (reference sequence). CDR3 length equals 15 residues. The J segment lost 2 bases and the V segment lost 1 base, leaving 0 bases of the junction unmatched. The CDR3 spells CAWSGTSGAYNEQFF. For the CDR3, the DNA is TGTGCCTGGAGTGGGACTAGCGGGGCCTACAATGAGCAGTTCTTC.